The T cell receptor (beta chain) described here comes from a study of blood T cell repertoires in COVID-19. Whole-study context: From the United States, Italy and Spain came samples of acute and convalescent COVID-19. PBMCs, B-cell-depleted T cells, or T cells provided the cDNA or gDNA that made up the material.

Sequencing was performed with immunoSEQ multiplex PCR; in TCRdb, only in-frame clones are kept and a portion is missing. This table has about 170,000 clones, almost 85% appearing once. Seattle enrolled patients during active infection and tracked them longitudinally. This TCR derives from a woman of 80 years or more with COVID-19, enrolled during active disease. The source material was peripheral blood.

The CDR3 sequence is CASSTRGLEPNEQFF. In DNA form, the CDR3 reads TGTGCCAGTAGTACAAGGGGACTCGAACCCAATGAGCAGTTCTTC. The J gene is TRBJ2-1, the V gene TRBV19, with D possibly TRBD2 on 6 matching bases. Between the trimmed V and J ends, which lost 4 bases and 6 bases, there was a span of 16 bases. CDR1 is LNHDA and CDR2 is SQIVND in the germline V gene (reference sequence). This CDR3 spans 15 amino acids.